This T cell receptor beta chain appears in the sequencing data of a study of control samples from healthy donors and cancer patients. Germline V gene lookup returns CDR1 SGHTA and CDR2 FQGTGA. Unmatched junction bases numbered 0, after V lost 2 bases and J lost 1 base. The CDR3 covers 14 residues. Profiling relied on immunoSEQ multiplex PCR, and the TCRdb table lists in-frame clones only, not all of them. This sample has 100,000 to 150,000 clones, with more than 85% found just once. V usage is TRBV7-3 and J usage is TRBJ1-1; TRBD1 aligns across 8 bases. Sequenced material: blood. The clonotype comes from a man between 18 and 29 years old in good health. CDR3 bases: TGTGCCAGCAGCTTAGACAGGGGGAACACTGAAGCTTTCTTT. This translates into CASSLDRGNTEAFF.